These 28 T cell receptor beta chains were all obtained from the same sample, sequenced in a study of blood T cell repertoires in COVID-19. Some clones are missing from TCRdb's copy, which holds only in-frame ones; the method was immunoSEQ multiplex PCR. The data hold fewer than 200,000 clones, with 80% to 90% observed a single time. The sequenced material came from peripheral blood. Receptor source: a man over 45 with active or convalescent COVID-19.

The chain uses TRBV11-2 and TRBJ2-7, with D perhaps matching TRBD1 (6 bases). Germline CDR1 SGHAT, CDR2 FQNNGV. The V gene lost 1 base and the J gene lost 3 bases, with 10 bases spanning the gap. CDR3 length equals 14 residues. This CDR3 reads CASSLGQVNYEQYF. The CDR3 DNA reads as TGTGCCAGCAGCTTAGGACAGGTTAACTACGAGCAGTACTTC.

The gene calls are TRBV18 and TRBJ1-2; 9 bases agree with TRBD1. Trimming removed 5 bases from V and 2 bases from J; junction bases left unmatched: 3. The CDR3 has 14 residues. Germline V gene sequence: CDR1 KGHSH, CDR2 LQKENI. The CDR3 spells CASSAQGANYGYTF. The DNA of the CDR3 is TGTGCCAGCTCAGCACAGGGGGCGAACTATGGCTACACCTTC.

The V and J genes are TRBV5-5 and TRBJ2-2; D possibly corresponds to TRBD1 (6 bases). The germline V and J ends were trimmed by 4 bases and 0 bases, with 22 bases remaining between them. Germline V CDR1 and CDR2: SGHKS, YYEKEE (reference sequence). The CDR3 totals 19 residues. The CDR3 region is CASSPTGFDRLANTGELFF. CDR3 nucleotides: TGTGCCAGCAGCCCTACTGGCTTCGACAGGTTGGCGAACACCGGGGAGCTGTTTTTT. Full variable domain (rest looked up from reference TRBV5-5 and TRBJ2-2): DAGVTQSPTHLIKTRGQQVTLRCSPISGHKSVSWYQQVLGQGPQFIFQYYEKEERGRGNFPDRFSARQFPNYSSELNVNALLLGDSALYLCASSPTGFDRLANTGELFFGEGSRLTVL.

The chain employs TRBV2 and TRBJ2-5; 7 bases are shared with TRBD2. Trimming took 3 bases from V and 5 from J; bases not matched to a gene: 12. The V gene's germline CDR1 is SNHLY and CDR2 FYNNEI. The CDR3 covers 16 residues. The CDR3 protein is CASSDMGGGRMETQYF. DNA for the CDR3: TGTGCCAGCAGTGATATGGGGGGAGGGCGGATGGAGACCCAGTACTTC. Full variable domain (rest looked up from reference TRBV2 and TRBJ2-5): EPEVTQTPSHQVTQMGQEVILRCVPISNHLYFYWYRQILGQKVEFLVSFYNNEISEKSEIFDDQFSVERPDGSNFTLKIRSTKLEDSAMYFCASSDMGGGRMETQYFGPGTRLLVL.

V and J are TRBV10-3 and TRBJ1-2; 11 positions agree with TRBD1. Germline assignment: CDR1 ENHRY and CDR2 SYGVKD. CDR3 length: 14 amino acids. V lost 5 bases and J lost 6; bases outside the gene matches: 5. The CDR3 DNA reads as TGTGCCATCAGTAAAGGACAGGGGGCGCATGGCTACACCTTC. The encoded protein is CAISKGQGAHGYTF.

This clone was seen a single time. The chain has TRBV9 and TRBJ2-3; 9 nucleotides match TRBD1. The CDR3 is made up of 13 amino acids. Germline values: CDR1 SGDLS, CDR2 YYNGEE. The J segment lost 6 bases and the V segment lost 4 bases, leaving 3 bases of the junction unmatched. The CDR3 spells CASSLDRGDTQYF. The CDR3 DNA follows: TGTGCCAGCAGCTTAGACAGGGGGGATACGCAGTATTTT.

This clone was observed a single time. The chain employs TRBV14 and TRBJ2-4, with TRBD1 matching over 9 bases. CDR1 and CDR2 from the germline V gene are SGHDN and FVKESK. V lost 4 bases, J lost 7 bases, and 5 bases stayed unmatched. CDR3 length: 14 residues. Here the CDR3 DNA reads TGTGCCAGCAGCCGCGGGACAGGGCAGAACATTCAGTACTTC. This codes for CASSRGTGQNIQYF.

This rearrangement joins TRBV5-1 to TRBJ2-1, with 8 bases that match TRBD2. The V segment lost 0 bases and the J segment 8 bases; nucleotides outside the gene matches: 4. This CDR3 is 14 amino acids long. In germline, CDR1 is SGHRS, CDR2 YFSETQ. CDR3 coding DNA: TGCGCCAGCAGCTTGGGGACTAGCCGCGATGAGCAGTTCTTC. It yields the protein CASSLGTSRDEQFF.

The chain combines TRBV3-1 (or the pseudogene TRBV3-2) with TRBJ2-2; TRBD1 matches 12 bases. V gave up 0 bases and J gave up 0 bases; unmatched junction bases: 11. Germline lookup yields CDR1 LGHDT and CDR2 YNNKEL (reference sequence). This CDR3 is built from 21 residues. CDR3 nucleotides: TGTGCCAGCAGCCAAGAAATCTGGGGACAGGGGGCCCATTCGAACACCGGGGAGCTGTTTTTT. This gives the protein CASSQEIWGQGAHSNTGELFF.

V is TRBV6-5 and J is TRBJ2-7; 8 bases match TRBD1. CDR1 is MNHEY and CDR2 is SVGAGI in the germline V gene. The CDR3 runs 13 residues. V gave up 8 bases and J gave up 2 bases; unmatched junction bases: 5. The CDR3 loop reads CASGQGLAYEQYF. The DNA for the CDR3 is TGTGCCAGCGGACAGGGTTTAGCCTACGAGCAGTACTTC.

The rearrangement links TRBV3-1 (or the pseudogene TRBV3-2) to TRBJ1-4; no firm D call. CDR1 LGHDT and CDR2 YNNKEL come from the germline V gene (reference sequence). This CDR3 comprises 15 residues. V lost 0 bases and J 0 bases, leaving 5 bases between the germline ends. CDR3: CASSQDQATNEKLFF. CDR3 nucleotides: TGTGCCAGCAGCCAAGATCAGGCAACTAATGAAAAACTGTTTTTT.

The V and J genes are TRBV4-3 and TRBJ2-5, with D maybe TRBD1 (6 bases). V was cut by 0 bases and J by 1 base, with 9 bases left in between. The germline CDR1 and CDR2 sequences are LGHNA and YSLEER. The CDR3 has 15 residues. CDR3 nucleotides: TGCGCCAGCAGCCAAGATTGGGGGCGCCAAGAGACCCAGTACTTC. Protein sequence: CASSQDWGRQETQYF.

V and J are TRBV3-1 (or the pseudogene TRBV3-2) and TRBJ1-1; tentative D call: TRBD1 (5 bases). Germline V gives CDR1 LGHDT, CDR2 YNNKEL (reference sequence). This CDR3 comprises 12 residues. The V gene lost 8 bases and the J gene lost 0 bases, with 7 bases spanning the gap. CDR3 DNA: TGTGCCAGCGGACATCTGAACACTGAAGCTTTCTTT. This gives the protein CASGHLNTEAFF.

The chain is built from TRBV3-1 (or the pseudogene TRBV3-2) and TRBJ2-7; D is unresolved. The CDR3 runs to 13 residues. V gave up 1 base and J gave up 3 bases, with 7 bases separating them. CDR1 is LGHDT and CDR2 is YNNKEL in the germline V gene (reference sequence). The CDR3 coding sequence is TGTGCCAGCAGCCAAGGACTCCACTACGAGCAGTACTTC. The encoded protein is CASSQGLHYEQYF.

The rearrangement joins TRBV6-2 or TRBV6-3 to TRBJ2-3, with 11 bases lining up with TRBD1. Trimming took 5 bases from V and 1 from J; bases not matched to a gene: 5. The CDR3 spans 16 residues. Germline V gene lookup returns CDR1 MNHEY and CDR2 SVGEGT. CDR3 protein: CASSQGTGGRTDTQYF. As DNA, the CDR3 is TGTGCCAGCAGTCAGGGGACAGGGGGACGCACAGATACGCAGTATTTT.

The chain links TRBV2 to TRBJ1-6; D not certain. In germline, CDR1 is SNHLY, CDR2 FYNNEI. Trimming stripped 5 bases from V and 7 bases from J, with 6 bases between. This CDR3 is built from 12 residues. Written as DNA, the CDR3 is TGTGCCAGCAGTTACAGCAATTCACCCCTCCACTTT. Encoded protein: CASSYSNSPLHF.

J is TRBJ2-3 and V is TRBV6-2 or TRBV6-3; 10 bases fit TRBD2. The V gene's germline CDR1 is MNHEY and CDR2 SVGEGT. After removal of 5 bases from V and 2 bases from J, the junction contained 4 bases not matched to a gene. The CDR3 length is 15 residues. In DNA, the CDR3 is TGTGCCAGCAGTACTAGCGGGGTTCTCACAGATACGCAGTATTTT. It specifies CASSTSGVLTDTQYF.

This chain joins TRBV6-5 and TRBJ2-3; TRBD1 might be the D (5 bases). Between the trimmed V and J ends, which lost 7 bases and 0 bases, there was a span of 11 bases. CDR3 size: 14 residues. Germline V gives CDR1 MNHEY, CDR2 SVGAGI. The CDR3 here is CASKPGLSTDTQYF. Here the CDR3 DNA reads TGTGCCAGCAAACCAGGGTTGAGCACAGATACGCAGTATTTT.

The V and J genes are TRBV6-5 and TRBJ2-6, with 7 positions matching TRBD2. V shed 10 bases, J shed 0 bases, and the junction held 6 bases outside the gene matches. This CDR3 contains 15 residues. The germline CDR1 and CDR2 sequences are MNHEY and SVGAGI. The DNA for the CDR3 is TGTGCCACCCCCTGGGGGGGCTCTGGGGCCAACGTCCTGACTTTC. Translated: CATPWGGSGANVLTF.

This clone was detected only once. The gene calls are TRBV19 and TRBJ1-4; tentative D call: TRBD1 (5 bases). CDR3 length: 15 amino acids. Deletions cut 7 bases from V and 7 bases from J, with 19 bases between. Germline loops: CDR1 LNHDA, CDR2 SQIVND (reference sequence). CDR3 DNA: TGTGCCAGTATTGGGTTGGGCCACGGGGGTGAAAAACTGTTTTTT. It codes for CASIGLGHGGEKLFF.

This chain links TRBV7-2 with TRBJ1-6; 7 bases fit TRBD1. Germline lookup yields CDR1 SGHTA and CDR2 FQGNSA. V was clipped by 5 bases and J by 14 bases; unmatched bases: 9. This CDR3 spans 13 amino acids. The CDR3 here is CASSPQGVEALHF. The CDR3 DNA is TGTGCCAGCAGCCCCCAGGGGGTTGAGGCCCTCCACTTT.

CDR3 coding DNA: TGTGCCAGCAGATCTCAGACAGAGTACGAGCAGTACTTC. This translates into CASRSQTEYEQYF. This sequence joins TRBV12-3 or TRBV12-4 and TRBJ2-7, with D maybe TRBD1 (5 bases). The germline V and J ends were trimmed by 6 bases and 4 bases, with 13 bases remaining between them. There are 13 residues in the CDR3.

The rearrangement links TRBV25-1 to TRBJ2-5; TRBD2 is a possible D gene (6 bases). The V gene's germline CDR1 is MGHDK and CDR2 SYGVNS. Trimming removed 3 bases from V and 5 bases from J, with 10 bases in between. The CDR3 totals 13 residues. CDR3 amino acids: CASSDSREETQYF. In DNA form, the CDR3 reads TGTGCCAGCAGTGATTCCCGGGAGGAGACCCAGTACTTC.

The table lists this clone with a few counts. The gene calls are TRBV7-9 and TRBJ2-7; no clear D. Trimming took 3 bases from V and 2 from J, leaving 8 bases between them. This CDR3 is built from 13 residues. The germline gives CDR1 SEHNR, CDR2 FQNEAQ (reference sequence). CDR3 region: CASSLAVAYEQYF. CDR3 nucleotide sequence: TGTGCCAGCAGCTTGGCGGTCGCCTACGAGCAGTACTTC. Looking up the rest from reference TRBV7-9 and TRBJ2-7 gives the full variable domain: DTGVSQNPRHKITKRGQNVTFRCDPISEHNRLYWYRQTLGQGPEFLTYFQNEAQLEKSRLLSDRFSAERPKGSFSTLEIQRTEQGDSAMYLCASSLAVAYEQYFGPGTRLTVT.

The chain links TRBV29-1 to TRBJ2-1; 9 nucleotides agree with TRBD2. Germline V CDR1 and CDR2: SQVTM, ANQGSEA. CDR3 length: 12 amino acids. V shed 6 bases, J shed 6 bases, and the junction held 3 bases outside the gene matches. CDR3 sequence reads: CSVVTSGNEQFF. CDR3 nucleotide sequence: TGCAGCGTCGTGACTAGCGGCAATGAGCAGTTCTTC.

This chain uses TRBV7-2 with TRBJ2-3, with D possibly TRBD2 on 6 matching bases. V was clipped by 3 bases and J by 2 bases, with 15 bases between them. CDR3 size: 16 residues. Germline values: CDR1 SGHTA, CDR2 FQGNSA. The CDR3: CASSFRPPGVTDTQYF. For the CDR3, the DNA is TGTGCCAGCAGCTTTCGACCTCCGGGGGTCACAGATACGCAGTATTTT.

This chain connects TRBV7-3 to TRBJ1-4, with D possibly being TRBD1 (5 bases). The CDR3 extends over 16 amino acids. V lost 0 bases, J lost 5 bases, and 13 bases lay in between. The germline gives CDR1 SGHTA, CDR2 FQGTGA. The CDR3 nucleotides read TGTGCCAGCAGCTTAACGGGCAGGGAGGCGAATGAAAAACTGTTTTTT. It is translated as CASSLTGREANEKLFF.

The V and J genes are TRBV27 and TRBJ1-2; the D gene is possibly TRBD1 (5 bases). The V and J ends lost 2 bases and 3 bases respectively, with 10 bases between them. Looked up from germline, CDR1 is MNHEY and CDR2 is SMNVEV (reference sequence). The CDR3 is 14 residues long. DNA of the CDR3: TGTGCCAGCAGTTTACGGCCCAGGGACTATGGCTACACCTTC. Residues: CASSLRPRDYGYTF.